What follows are 5 T cell receptor beta chains derived from one specimen sequenced in a study of response to subunit inactivated influenza vaccine. MiXCR, applied by TCRdb to the RT-PCR reads, yields one record per CDR3 protein. The sample has roughly 550,000 distinct CDR3 sequences, under 30% seen once; the top ten hold around 2.8%. The same sample was also used in a study of T cells expressing NK-cell markers. That source adds: Template switching by 5'RACE with UMIs generated the TCR beta cDNA.

Sequencing used CD4+ T cells sorted from PBMCs, obtained roughly 12 days after vaccination. All receptors derive from a man aged 50 or older who received an inactivated influenza vaccine.

J is TRBJ2-6 and V is TRBV6-2 or TRBV6-3; weak D call: TRBD2 (5 bases). Germline lookup yields CDR1 MNHEY and CDR2 SVGEGT. The V end lost 4 bases, the J end lost 0 bases, and 10 bases lay between the germline ends. The CDR3 is made up of 16 amino acids. CDR3 DNA: TGTGCCAGCAGTTCATACGGGGTCTCTGGGGCCAACGTCCTGACTTTC. Residues: CASSSYGVSGANVLTF.

The V call is TRBV5-1, the J call TRBJ1-6; 7 nucleotides agree with TRBD1. The CDR3 runs 15 residues. Trimming took 4 bases from V and 6 from J; bases not matched to a gene: 7. Germline loops: CDR1 SGHRS, CDR2 YFSETQ. The DNA for the CDR3 is TGCGCCAGCAGCCTAAGACAGGGCACTAATTCACCCCTCCACTTT. Encoded protein: CASSLRQGTNSPLHF.

The CDR3 nucleotides are TGTGCCAGCAGTTTAGGGGTGGTCCCCTACGAGCAGTACTTC. Translated: CASSLGVVPYEQYF. The chain combines TRBV12-3 or TRBV12-4 with TRBJ2-7, with D hard to call. This CDR3 comprises 14 residues. V lost 1 base and J lost 2, with 9 bases in between.

This clonotype has a count of ten or more. The chain combines TRBV29-1 with TRBJ2-7; 7 nucleotides align to TRBD1. V lost 2 bases to trimming and J lost 3 bases; unmatched junction nucleotides: 4. The germline CDR1 and CDR2 sequences are SQVTM and ANQGSEA. This CDR3 is 13 amino acids long. The chain's CDR3 is CSVEQGVFYEQYF. The CDR3 DNA reads TGCAGCGTTGAACAGGGGGTTTTCTACGAGCAGTACTTC.

The gene calls are TRBV3-1 and TRBJ2-2; D tentatively reads TRBD1 or TRBD2 (5 bases each). Germline CDR1 reads LGHDT; CDR2 reads YNNKEL (reference sequence). This CDR3 is 15 amino acids long. Trimming shortened V by 9 bases and J by 4 bases, and 18 bases separated the two germline ends. The CDR3 protein is CASQVRGARTGELFF. CDR3 DNA sequence: TGTGCCAGTCAAGTGAGAGGGGCACGCACCGGGGAGCTGTTTTTT.